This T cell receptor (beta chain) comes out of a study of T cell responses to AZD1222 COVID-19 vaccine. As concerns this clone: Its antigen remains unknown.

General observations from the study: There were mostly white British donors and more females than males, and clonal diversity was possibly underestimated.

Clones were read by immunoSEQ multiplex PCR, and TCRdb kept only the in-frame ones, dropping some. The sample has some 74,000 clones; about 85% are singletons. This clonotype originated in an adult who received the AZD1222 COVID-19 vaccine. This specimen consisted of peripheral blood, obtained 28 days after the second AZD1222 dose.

In DNA, the CDR3 is TGTGCCAGCAGCTTACAGAGTGTGAACACTGAAGCTTTCTTT. Residues: CASSLQSVNTEAFF. The chain has TRBV7-9 and TRBJ1-1; D is undetermined. The germline V and J ends were trimmed by 2 bases and 0 bases, with 7 bases remaining between them. The germline V gene encodes CDR1 SEHNR and CDR2 FQNEAQ (reference sequence). This CDR3 spans 14 amino acids.